Included here is one T cell receptor (beta chain) sequence, with context. This sample stems from a study of cytomegalovirus exposure and HLA in healthy donors. V shed 6 bases and J shed 2 bases, with 17 bases lying between them. The CDR3 sequence is 16 residues long. Germline V lookup: CDR1 SNHLY, CDR2 FYNNEI. Primers: 60 Vbeta forward and 13 Jbeta reverse. Data came from immunoSEQ multiplex PCR; TCRdb stores just in-frame clones and leaves some out. The repertoire holds about 160,000 clones, with 60% to 85% as singletons. Sequenced material: PBMCs. The chain combines TRBV2 with TRBJ1-5; no clear D gene. The clonotype was recovered from a woman between 25 and 40 years old in good health and CMV-seronegative. This CDR3 is CASSPRSLGGNQPQHF. For the CDR3, the DNA is TGTGCCAGCAGCCCTAGGAGTCTAGGAGGCAATCAGCCCCAGCATTTT.